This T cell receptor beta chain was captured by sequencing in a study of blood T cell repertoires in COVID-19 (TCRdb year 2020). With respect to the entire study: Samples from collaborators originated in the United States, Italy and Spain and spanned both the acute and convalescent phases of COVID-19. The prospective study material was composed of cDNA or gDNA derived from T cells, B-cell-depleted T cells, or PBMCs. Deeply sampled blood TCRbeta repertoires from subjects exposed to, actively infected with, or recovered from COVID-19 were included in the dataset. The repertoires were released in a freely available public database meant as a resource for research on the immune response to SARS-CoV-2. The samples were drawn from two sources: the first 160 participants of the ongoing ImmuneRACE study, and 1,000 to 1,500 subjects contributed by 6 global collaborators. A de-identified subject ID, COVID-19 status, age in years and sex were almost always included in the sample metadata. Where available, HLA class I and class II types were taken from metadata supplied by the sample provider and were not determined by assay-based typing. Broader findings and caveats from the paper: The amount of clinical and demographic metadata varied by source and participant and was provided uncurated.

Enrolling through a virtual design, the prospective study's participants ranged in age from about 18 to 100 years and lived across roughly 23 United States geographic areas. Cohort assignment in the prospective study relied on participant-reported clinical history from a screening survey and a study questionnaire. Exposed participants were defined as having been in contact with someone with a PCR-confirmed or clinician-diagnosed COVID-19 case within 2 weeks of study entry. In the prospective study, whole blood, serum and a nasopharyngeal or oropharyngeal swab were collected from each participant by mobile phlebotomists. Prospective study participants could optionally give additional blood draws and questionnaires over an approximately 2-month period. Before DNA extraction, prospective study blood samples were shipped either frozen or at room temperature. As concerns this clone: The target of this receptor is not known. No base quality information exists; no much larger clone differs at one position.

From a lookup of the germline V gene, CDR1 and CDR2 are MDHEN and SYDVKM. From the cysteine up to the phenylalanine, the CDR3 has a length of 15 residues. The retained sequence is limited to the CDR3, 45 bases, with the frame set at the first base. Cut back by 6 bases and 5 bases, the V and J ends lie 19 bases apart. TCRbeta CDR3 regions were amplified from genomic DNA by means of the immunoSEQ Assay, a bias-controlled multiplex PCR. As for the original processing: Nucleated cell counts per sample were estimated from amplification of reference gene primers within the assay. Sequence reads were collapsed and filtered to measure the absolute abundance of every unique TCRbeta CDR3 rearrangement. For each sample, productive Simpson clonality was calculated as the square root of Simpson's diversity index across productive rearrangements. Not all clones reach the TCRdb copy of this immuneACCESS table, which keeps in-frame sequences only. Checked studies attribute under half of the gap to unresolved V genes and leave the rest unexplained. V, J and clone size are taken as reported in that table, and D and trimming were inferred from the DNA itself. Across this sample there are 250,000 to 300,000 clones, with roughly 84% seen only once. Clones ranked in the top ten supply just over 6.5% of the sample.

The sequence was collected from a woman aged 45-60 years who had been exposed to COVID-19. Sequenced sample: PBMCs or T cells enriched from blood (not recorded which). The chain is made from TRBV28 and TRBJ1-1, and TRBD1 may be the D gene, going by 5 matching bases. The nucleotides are TGTGCCAGCAGAGTTTCAGGAAGCAGGGTGACTGAAGCTTTCTTT. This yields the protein CASRVSGSRVTEAFF. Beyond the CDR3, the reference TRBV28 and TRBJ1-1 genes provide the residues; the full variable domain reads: DVKVTQSSRYLVKRTGEKVFLECVQDMDHENMFWYRQDPGLGLRLIYFSYDVKMKEKGDIPEGYSVSREKKERFSLILESASTNQTSMYLCASRVSGSRVTEAFFGQGTRLTVV.